This TCR beta chain is drawn from a study of blood T cell repertoires in COVID-19. Assay: immunoSEQ multiplex PCR; the TCRdb copy retains only in-frame clones and omits some. The sample comprises a few hundred thousand clones, 80% to 90% of which are singletons, and about 4.7% rests with the top ten. The V gene's germline CDR1 is MNHEY and CDR2 SVGAGI. V lost 6 bases and J 1 base, leaving 10 bases between the germline ends. The CDR3 is 14 amino acids. Sequenced input: PBMCs or T cells enriched from blood (not recorded which). The receptor was derived from a man under 40 who had recovered from COVID-19. J is TRBJ1-5 and V is TRBV6-5; a possible D gene is TRBD1 (5 bases). The CDR3 sequence: CASRMGLSNQPQHF. DNA for the CDR3: TGTGCCAGCAGGATGGGACTCAGCAATCAGCCCCAGCATTTT.